The 14 T cell receptor beta chains below come from one sample, sequenced in a study of T cells in Graves' hyperthyroidism and ophthalmopathy. RNA transcripts yielded amplified TCR beta CDR3 regions. The HTBI primer set was used in a first-round RT-PCR of the TCR CDR3. TCRdb analysed the multiplex PCR reads with MiXCR anew, one entry per CDR3 protein. The sample holds roughly 35,000 distinct CDR3 sequences, approximately 52% seen once. The material sequenced was blood. The receptors were sampled from a woman aged 40 to 49 with Graves' ophthalmopathy.

This clonotype was found many times. CDR3 sequence (DNA): TGTGCCAGCAGTTTATGGCCCACTAATGAAAAACTGTTTTTT. Protein sequence: CASSLWPTNEKLFF. The chain joins TRBV27 to TRBJ1-4; D uncertain. This CDR3 region has 14 residues. Trimming stripped 1 base from V and 2 bases from J, with 5 bases between. The germline V gene has CDR1 MNHEY and CDR2 SMNVEV (reference sequence).

The chain recombines TRBV9 with TRBJ2-2; D ambiguous. The CDR3 is 12 residues long. Germline-derived CDR1 and CDR2 are SGDLS and YYNGEE. Trimming took 3 bases from V and 9 from J, leaving 9 bases between them. The CDR3 sequence: CASSARVRELFF. DNA for the CDR3: TGTGCCAGCAGCGCGAGAGTGAGGGAGCTGTTTTTT.

V gene TRBV29-1 combines with J gene TRBJ1-2; 8 bases fit TRBD1. V shed 7 bases, J shed 4 bases, and the junction held 8 bases outside the gene matches. The length of the CDR3 is 13 residues. The germline V gene encodes CDR1 SQVTM and CDR2 ANQGSEA. The CDR3 loop is CSALQGEGYGYTF. The CDR3 nucleotides read TGCAGCGCTCTACAGGGGGAGGGCTATGGCTACACCTTC. The whole variable domain, filled in from reference TRBV29-1 and TRBJ1-2, reads SAVISQKPSRDICQRGTSLTIQCQVDSQVTMMFWYRQQPGQSLTLIATANQGSEATYESGFVIDKFPISRPNLTFSTLTVSNMSPEDSSIYLCSALQGEGYGYTFGSGTRLTVV.

V and J are TRBV6-6 and TRBJ2-3, with D uncertain. Germline CDR1 reads MNHNY; CDR2 reads SVGAGI (reference sequence). The CDR3 runs to 12 residues. V lost 2 bases, J lost 11 bases, and 11 bases lay in between. The CDR3 bases are TGTGCCAGCAGTTACAGTTCGGATGAGCAGTATTTT. Translated, it gives CASSYSSDEQYF.

This clonotype was detected many times. This chain joins TRBV10-3 and TRBJ1-5, with D hard to call. V lost 8 bases and J lost 7, with 18 bases in between. The germline CDR1 and CDR2 sequences are ENHRY and SYGVKD. CDR3 length equals 14 residues. The CDR3 DNA follows: TGTGCCATCGGTGGGGAAGGAGGGAACCAGCCCCAGCATTTT. Residues: CAIGGEGGNQPQHF.

This chain's CDR3 is CAGTWTGISGANVLTF. DNA for the CDR3: TGTGCCGGCACTTGGACGGGAATCTCTGGGGCCAACGTCCTGACTTTC. The rearrangement links TRBV2 to TRBJ2-6; perhaps TRBD2 as D (5 bases). Trimming removed 11 bases from V and 0 bases from J, with 17 bases in between. Germline V gene sequence: CDR1 SNHLY, CDR2 FYNNEI. There are 16 residues in the CDR3. Complete variable domain (other parts from reference TRBV2 and TRBJ2-6): EPEVTQTPSHQVTQMGQEVILRCVPISNHLYFYWYRQILGQKVEFLVSFYNNEISEKSEIFDDQFSVERPDGSNFTLKIRSTKLEDSAMYFCAGTWTGISGANVLTFGAGSRLTVL.

A remark on this clonotype: The junction does not match germline at one end; this may be a read error. This chain joins TRBV7-2 and TRBJ1-3; TRBD1 agrees at 9 bases. Per the germline V gene, CDR1 is SGHTA and CDR2 is FQGNSA. The CDR3 consists of 18 residues. The CDR3: CISSSGQGNRRSGNTIHF. CDR3 DNA sequence: TGTATCAGCAGCTCCGGACAGGGGAATAGAAGGTCTGGAAACACCATACATTTT.

The sample holds many counts of this clonotype. The chain has TRBV4-3 and TRBJ1-6; 7 nucleotides match TRBD1. CDR1 is LGHNA and CDR2 is YSLEER in the germline V gene. This CDR3 has 15 residues. The J segment lost 4 bases and the V segment lost 5 bases, leaving 5 bases of the junction unmatched. CDR3 residues: CASSSRQGYNSPLHF. CDR3 DNA: TGCGCCAGCAGCTCGAGACAGGGATATAATTCACCCCTCCACTTT.

This clonotype was seen at least ten times. The chain links TRBV7-9 to TRBJ1-1; D perhaps matches TRBD1 (5 bases). This CDR3 comprises 19 residues. Trimming removed 0 bases at V and 0 bases at J, with 20 bases between. Germline CDR1 is SEHNR and CDR2 is FQNEAQ (reference sequence). The CDR3 sequence is CASSLALTRWGAVNTEAFF. CDR3 DNA: TGTGCCAGCAGCTTAGCGCTGACTCGGTGGGGCGCCGTGAACACTGAAGCTTTCTTT.

CDR3 residues: CASSYSRFTSGRTSTDTQYF. In DNA, the CDR3 is TGTGCCAGCAGTTACTCGAGATTTACTAGCGGGAGGACTAGCACAGATACGCAGTATTTT. V gene TRBV6-6 combines with J gene TRBJ2-3, with 12 bases fitting TRBD2. Trimming removed 0 bases from V and 0 bases from J; junction bases left unmatched: 10. Germline V gene data show CDR1 as MNHNY and CDR2 as SVGAGI (reference sequence). The CDR3 is 20 residues long.

V usage is TRBV5-1 and J usage is TRBJ2-7; D is uncertain. This CDR3 region has 13 residues. V gave up 4 bases and J gave up 7 bases, with 15 bases separating them. Per the germline V gene, CDR1 is SGHRS and CDR2 is YFSETQ. The CDR3 spells CASSPRMAGEQYF. CDR3 DNA: TGCGCCAGCAGCCCCAGAATGGCCGGGGAGCAGTACTTC.

V usage is TRBV24-1 and J usage is TRBJ2-7; 9 nucleotides align to TRBD1. This CDR3 spans 15 amino acids. The junction had 8 bases not matched to a gene; V was cut back by 5 bases and J by 4 bases. Germline V gene lookup returns CDR1 KGHDR and CDR2 SFDVKD. This chain's CDR3 is CATSAYGTGRYEQYF. The CDR3 DNA sequence: TGTGCCACCAGTGCCTATGGGACAGGGCGGTACGAGCAGTACTTC.

J is TRBJ2-7 and V is TRBV6-7, with D possibly being TRBD2 (6 bases). TRBV6-7 is treated as an ORF (open reading frame) with a function not yet certain. The CDR3 length is 14 residues. Trimming removed 7 bases at V and 0 bases at J, with 13 bases between. This CDR3 is CASTPPGVSYEQYF. The CDR3 DNA reads TGTGCCAGCACCCCCCCGGGGGTCTCCTACGAGCAGTACTTC.

This clonotype occurred once. The V and J genes are TRBV7-6 and TRBJ1-1, with D unresolved. The CDR3 loop spans 12 amino acids. Germline V lookup: CDR1 SGHVS, CDR2 FNYEAQ. Trimming removed 6 bases from V and 7 bases from J, with 12 bases in between. CDR3 in DNA: TGTGCCAGCAGTCGACTCCCGGGTGAAGCTTTCTTT. The encoded protein is CASSRLPGEAFF.